A selection of T cell receptor beta chains follows, all from one sample in a study of Ad26.COV2.S vaccination and SARS-CoV-2 variants. Sequenced by immunoSEQ multiplex PCR; TCRdb stores in-frame clones only, minus some. The sample lists around 250,000 clones, roughly 85% occurring once. The source was peripheral blood, collected in a trial of Ad26.COV2.S vaccine versus placebo. Receptors were obtained from a person between 18 and 65 years old who received the Ad26.COV2.S COVID-19 vaccine or a placebo. The CDR3 runs from the conserved cysteine through the conserved F or W. A D gene is named only where the DNA matches it firmly. Some rows mark clone size as missing; the rest say once, few, many or name a class of expanded clone.

v_call: TRBV7-2
d_call: .
j_call: TRBJ1-5
clone_size: .
cdr3_aa: CASSLAIWGRQPQHF
cdr3_nt: TGTGCCAGCAGCTTAGCAATCTGGGGTCGGCAGCCCCAGCATTTT

v_call: TRBV25-1
d_call: .
j_call: TRBJ2-2
clone_size: few
cdr3_aa: CAPLQEGCSGELFF
cdr3_nt: TGTGCCCCCTTGCAGGAGGGATGCTCCGGGGAGCTGTTTTTT

v_call: TRBV2
d_call: .
j_call: TRBJ1-1
clone_size: .
cdr3_aa: CASIVGGEAREAFF
cdr3_nt: TGTGCCAGCATAGTGGGGGGCGAGGCCCGTGAAGCTTTCTTT

v_call: TRBV4-3
d_call: .
j_call: TRBJ1-2
clone_size: once
cdr3_aa: CASSQYVQNYGYTF
cdr3_nt: TGCGCCAGCAGCCAATATGTTCAGAACTATGGCTACACCTTC

v_call: TRBV6-5
d_call: .
j_call: TRBJ2-7
clone_size: .
cdr3_aa: CASSYQNPLFSYEQYF
cdr3_nt: TGTGCCAGCAGTTACCAAAATCCCCTATTCTCCTACGAGCAGTACTTC

v_call: TRBV18
d_call: .
j_call: TRBJ2-1
clone_size: .
cdr3_aa: CASSRDSTNNEQFF
cdr3_nt: TGTGCCAGCTCGCGGGACTCAACGAACAATGAGCAGTTCTTC

v_call: TRBV5-1
d_call: .
j_call: TRBJ1-6
clone_size: .
cdr3_aa: CASSLVLKRGVNSPLHF
cdr3_nt: TGCGCCAGCAGCTTGGTCCTCAAACGGGGTGTAAATTCACCCCTCCACTTT

v_call: TRBV5-4
d_call: .
j_call: TRBJ2-3
clone_size: .
cdr3_aa: CASSLAGGSATDTQYF
cdr3_nt: TGTGCCAGCAGCTTGGCCGGAGGGTCCGCCACAGATACGCAGTATTTT

v_call: TRBV30
d_call: TRBD2
j_call: TRBJ2-3
clone_size: .
cdr3_aa: CAWSRGGASDTQYF
cdr3_nt: TGTGCCTGGAGTCGCGGGGGGGCTTCAGATACGCAGTATTTT

v_call: TRBV30
d_call: .
j_call: TRBJ1-2
clone_size: .
cdr3_aa: CAWSAGANYGYTF
cdr3_nt: TGTGCCTGGAGTGCAGGAGCTAACTATGGCTACACCTTC

v_call: TRBV30
d_call: TRBD1
j_call: TRBJ2-3
clone_size: .
cdr3_aa: CAWETGTGMSDTQYF
cdr3_nt: TGTGCCTGGGAAACCGGGACAGGGATGTCTGATACGCAGTATTTT

v_call: TRBV19
d_call: .
j_call: TRBJ2-2
clone_size: few
cdr3_aa: CASSTPGELFF
cdr3_nt: TGTGCCAGTAGTACCCCCGGGGAGCTGTTTTTT

v_call: TRBV12-5
d_call: .
j_call: TRBJ2-1
clone_size: .
cdr3_aa: CASGLVLSQEQFF
cdr3_nt: TGTGCTAGTGGTTTGGTATTGAGTCAGGAGCAGTTCTTC

v_call: TRBV4-3
d_call: .
j_call: TRBJ1-4
clone_size: .
cdr3_aa: CASSHLWGQGEKLFF
cdr3_nt: TGCGCCAGCAGCCACCTTTGGGGACAAGGTGAAAAACTGTTTTTT

v_call: TRBV27
d_call: .
j_call: TRBJ1-2
clone_size: .
cdr3_aa: CASSLAGNYGYTF
cdr3_nt: TGTGCCAGCAGTTTAGCAGGGAACTATGGCTACACCTTC

v_call: TRBV4-2
d_call: .
j_call: TRBJ2-2
clone_size: .
cdr3_aa: CASSQDGGRESGELFF
cdr3_nt: TGTGCCAGCAGCCAAGATGGGGGCAGGGAGTCCGGGGAGCTGTTTTTT

v_call: TRBV3-1/TRBV3-2
d_call: TRBD2
j_call: TRBJ2-2
clone_size: .
cdr3_aa: CASSHTWSGSGTGELFF
cdr3_nt: TGTGCCAGCAGCCACACCTGGAGCGGGAGTGGGACCGGGGAGCTGTTTTTT

v_call: TRBV7-2
d_call: .
j_call: TRBJ1-1
clone_size: .
cdr3_aa: CASSWGFTEAFF
cdr3_nt: TGTGCCAGCAGCTGGGGGTTTACTGAAGCTTTCTTT

v_call: TRBV7-2
d_call: TRBD1
j_call: TRBJ2-1
clone_size: .
cdr3_aa: CASSLRTGRTYNEQFF
cdr3_nt: TGTGCCAGCAGCCTTCGGACAGGGCGAACCTACAATGAGCAGTTCTTC

v_call: TRBV6-6
d_call: .
j_call: TRBJ1-4
clone_size: once
cdr3_aa: CASSYFGGGRDEKLFF
cdr3_nt: TGTGCCAGCAGTTACTTTGGAGGGGGGCGGGATGAAAAACTGTTTTTT

v_call: TRBV27
d_call: .
j_call: TRBJ2-1
clone_size: .
cdr3_aa: CASSVLYTSYNEQFF
cdr3_nt: TGTGCCAGCAGCGTTCTCTATACTAGCTACAATGAGCAGTTCTTC

v_call: TRBV19
d_call: .
j_call: TRBJ1-5
clone_size: once
cdr3_aa: CASRRAANQPQHF
cdr3_nt: TGTGCCAGTAGGAGGGCAGCCAATCAGCCCCAGCATTTT

v_call: TRBV9
d_call: .
j_call: TRBJ1-4
clone_size: .
cdr3_aa: CASSVRGTPNEKLFF
cdr3_nt: TGTGCCAGCAGCGTAAGGGGGACCCCTAATGAAAAACTGTTTTTT

v_call: TRBV29-1
d_call: .
j_call: TRBJ2-5
clone_size: .
cdr3_aa: CSVASGPETQYF
cdr3_nt: TGCAGCGTAGCCTCAGGGCCTGAGACCCAGTACTTC

v_call: TRBV5-4
d_call: TRBD1
j_call: TRBJ1-1
clone_size: .
cdr3_aa: CASSLATGRMNTEAFF
cdr3_nt: TGTGCCAGCAGCTTGGCGACAGGGCGGATGAACACTGAAGCTTTCTTT

v_call: TRBV18
d_call: .
j_call: TRBJ1-5
clone_size: once
cdr3_aa: CASSPSRNNNQPQHF
cdr3_nt: TGTGCCAGCTCACCAAGTAGGAATAACAATCAGCCCCAGCATTTT

v_call: TRBV4-2
d_call: .
j_call: TRBJ2-2
clone_size: .
cdr3_aa: CASSQFANTGELFF
cdr3_nt: TGTGCCAGCAGCCAATTCGCGAACACCGGGGAGCTGTTTTTT

v_call: TRBV7-3
d_call: .
j_call: TRBJ2-6
clone_size: .
cdr3_aa: CASTGGGANVLTF
cdr3_nt: TGTGCCAGCACCGGTGGTGGGGCCAACGTCCTGACTTTC

v_call: TRBV5-1
d_call: TRBD1
j_call: TRBJ2-3
clone_size: .
cdr3_aa: CASSQQGALDTQYF
cdr3_nt: TGCGCCAGCAGCCAACAGGGGGCGCTGGATACGCAGTATTTT

v_call: TRBV5-5
d_call: TRBD2
j_call: TRBJ2-2
clone_size: .
cdr3_aa: CASSLIGGRATGELFF
cdr3_nt: TGTGCCAGCAGCTTAATCGGCGGGAGGGCCACCGGGGAGCTGTTTTTT

v_call: TRBV30
d_call: .
j_call: TRBJ2-1
clone_size: .
cdr3_aa: CAWGRDSYNEQFF
cdr3_nt: TGTGCCTGGGGGCGGGACTCCTACAATGAGCAGTTCTTC

v_call: TRBV2
d_call: TRBD1
j_call: TRBJ1-4
clone_size: .
cdr3_aa: CASSTQGAFNEKLFF
cdr3_nt: TGTGCCAGCAGTACACAGGGGGCGTTTAATGAAAAACTGTTTTTT

v_call: TRBV6-5
d_call: .
j_call: TRBJ1-2
clone_size: .
cdr3_aa: CASSYAGQGRSYGYTF
cdr3_nt: TGTGCCAGCAGTTACGCTGGGCAGGGACGGAGCTATGGCTACACCTTC

v_call: TRBV7-3
d_call: .
j_call: TRBJ2-3
clone_size: few
cdr3_aa: CLGQHTDTQYF
cdr3_nt: TGTTTGGGGCAACACACAGATACGCAGTATTTT

v_call: TRBV25-1
d_call: .
j_call: TRBJ1-6
clone_size: .
cdr3_aa: CASSDLGVSPNSPLHF
cdr3_nt: TGTGCCAGCAGTGACTTAGGGGTTAGCCCAAATTCACCCCTCCACTTT

v_call: TRBV7-2
d_call: .
j_call: TRBJ1-5
clone_size: .
cdr3_aa: CASSPSSNQPQHF
cdr3_nt: TGTGCCAGCAGCCCGAGTAGCAATCAGCCCCAGCATTTT

v_call: TRBV7-9
d_call: TRBD2
j_call: TRBJ2-1
clone_size: few
cdr3_aa: CASSYTSGAYNEQFF
cdr3_nt: TGTGCCAGCAGCTACACTAGCGGAGCGTACAATGAGCAGTTCTTC

v_call: TRBV5-4
d_call: TRBD2
j_call: TRBJ2-1
clone_size: once
cdr3_aa: CASRSSGYNEQFF
cdr3_nt: TGTGCCAGCAGATCTAGCGGTTACAATGAGCAGTTCTTC

v_call: TRBV4-3
d_call: .
j_call: TRBJ2-7
clone_size: few
cdr3_aa: CASSKTPQGNEQYF
cdr3_nt: TGCGCCAGCAGCAAAACCCCGCAGGGGAACGAGCAGTACTTC

v_call: TRBV7-2
d_call: .
j_call: TRBJ2-5
clone_size: .
cdr3_aa: CASSLNPPSVKETQYF
cdr3_nt: TGTGCCAGCAGCTTAAATCCCCCCAGCGTGAAGGAGACCCAGTACTTC

v_call: TRBV20-1
d_call: TRBD2
j_call: TRBJ2-7
clone_size: .
cdr3_aa: CSASLAGSYEQYF
cdr3_nt: TGCAGTGCTAGTCTAGCGGGGAGCTACGAGCAGTACTTC

v_call: TRBV11-1
d_call: .
j_call: TRBJ2-3
clone_size: .
cdr3_aa: CASSLNPGLSTDTQYF
cdr3_nt: TGTGCCAGCAGCTTGAATCCGGGGCTAAGCACAGATACGCAGTATTTT

v_call: TRBV27
d_call: .
j_call: TRBJ2-7
clone_size: .
cdr3_aa: CASSSQGNKEQYF
cdr3_nt: TGTGCCAGCAGTTCGCAGGGAAATAAAGAGCAGTACTTC

v_call: TRBV6-5
d_call: TRBD1
j_call: TRBJ1-5
clone_size: .
cdr3_aa: CASSRDRNQPQHF
cdr3_nt: TGTGCCAGCAGCAGGGACAGAAATCAGCCCCAGCATTTT

v_call: TRBV6-1
d_call: TRBD1
j_call: TRBJ1-3
clone_size: .
cdr3_aa: CASSDTGTVISGNTIYF
cdr3_nt: TGTGCCAGCAGTGACACCGGGACAGTGATCTCTGGAAACACCATATATTTT

v_call: TRBV4-1
d_call: .
j_call: TRBJ2-4
clone_size: .
cdr3_aa: CASSPDKAGENIQYF
cdr3_nt: TGCGCCAGCAGCCCGGACAAGGCCGGTGAGAACATTCAGTACTTC

v_call: TRBV11-3
d_call: TRBD2
j_call: TRBJ2-6
clone_size: .
cdr3_aa: CASSPRGAGANVLTF
cdr3_nt: TGTGCCAGCAGCCCACGGGGGGCTGGGGCCAACGTCCTGACTTTC